Listed here are 2 T cell receptor beta chains from one sample, sequenced in a study of neurological immune-mediated disorders. TCRdb re-called the 5' RACE reads with MiXCR, one entry per CDR3 protein. The sample consists of 32,000 or so distinct CDR3 sequences, about 12% of them appearing once. Sample: PBMCs. The receptors were sampled from a woman aged 60-70 years in good health.

This clonotype was counted many times. V is TRBV27 and J is TRBJ2-3; 11 bases line up with TRBD2. The J segment lost 1 base and the V segment lost 5 bases, leaving 2 bases of the junction unmatched. Germline V CDR1 and CDR2: MNHEY, SMNVEV (reference sequence). CDR3 length: 15 amino acids. The CDR3 is CASSLSGGGTDTQYF. CDR3 nucleotides: TGTGCCAGCAGTCTTAGCGGGGGGGGCACAGATACGCAGTATTTT.

This clonotype appeared many times. The chain has TRBV21-1 and TRBJ2-1; TRBD2 is the table's D call, not checked against the DNA. TRBV21-1 is given as a pseudogene. The CDR3 spans 17 residues. In DNA form, the CDR3 reads TGTGCCAGCAGGAAGGGGGGGAGGCTCTTGGAGGAGAGGGAGCAGTTCTTC. It encodes CASRKGGRLLEEREQFF.